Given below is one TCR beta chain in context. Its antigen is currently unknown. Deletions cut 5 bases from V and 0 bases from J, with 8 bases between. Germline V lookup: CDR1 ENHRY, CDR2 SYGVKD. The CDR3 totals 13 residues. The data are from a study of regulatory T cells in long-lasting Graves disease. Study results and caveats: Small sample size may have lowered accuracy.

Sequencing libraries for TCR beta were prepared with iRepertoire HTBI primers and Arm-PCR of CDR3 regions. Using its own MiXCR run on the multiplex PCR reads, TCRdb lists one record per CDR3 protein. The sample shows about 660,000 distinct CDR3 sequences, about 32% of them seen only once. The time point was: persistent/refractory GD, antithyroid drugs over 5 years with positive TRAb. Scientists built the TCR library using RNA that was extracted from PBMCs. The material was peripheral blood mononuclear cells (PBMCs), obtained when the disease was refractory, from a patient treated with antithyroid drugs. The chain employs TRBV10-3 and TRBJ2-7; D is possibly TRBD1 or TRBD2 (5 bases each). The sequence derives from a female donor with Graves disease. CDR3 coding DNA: TGTGCCATCAGTCCAGGGAGCTCCTACGAGCAGTACTTC. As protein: CAISPGSSYEQYF.